Listed below are T cell receptor beta chains from one sample, sequenced in a study of blood T cells in healthy people across ages. MiXCR, run by TCRdb on the 5' RACE reads, gives a single entry per CDR3 protein. The repertoire consists of roughly 790,000 distinct CDR3 sequences, with about 42% occurring once and the leading ten covering roughly 20%. Source material: blood. The origin of the receptors is a woman aged 55-70 years in good health. The CDR3 runs from the conserved cysteine through the conserved F or W. The D gene is left open where the match is weak. A row's size may be missing; if present it is once, few, many or a size class.

many	TRBJ2-3	NA	TRBV4-1	CASSQGDVWFPDTQYF	TGCGCCAGCAGCCAAGGTGATGTTTGGTTCCCAGATACGCAGTATTTT
NA	TRBJ1-6	NA	TRBV6-1	CASSQLKGLRKTQRSSLHF	TGTGCCAGCAGTCAGCTAAAGGGACTTCGGAAAACCCAACGTTCATCCCTCCACTTT
few	TRBJ2-3	NA	TRBV6-5	CATKTAGTLSTDTQYF	TGTGCCACCAAAACCGCAGGAACATTAAGCACAGATACGCAGTATTTT
NA	TRBJ1-1	NA	TRBV10-1	CASSEGNSGGEAFF	TGCGCCAGCAGTGAGGGGAATTCGGGGGGTGAAGCTTTCTTT
NA	TRBJ1-2	NA	TRBV20-1	CSARDISRETGYTF	TGCAGTGCTAGAGACATAAGCCGGGAGACTGGCTACACCTTC
NA	TRBJ2-1	TRBD2	TRBV28	CASRPAGLAKETQFF	TGTGCCAGCAGACCAGCGGGACTAGCGAAAGAGACCCAGTTCTTC
NA	TRBJ1-1	NA	TRBV12-5	CASGLTEAFF	TGTGCTAGTGGTTTAACTGAAGCTTTCTTT
few	TRBJ2-7	NA	TRBV7-9	CASSLTGGAISYEQYF	TGTGCCAGCAGCTTAACGGGCGGGGCTATCTCCTACGAGCAGTACTTC
few	TRBJ2-2	TRBD1	TRBV4-2	CASSQDRFTSNTGELFF	TGTGCCAGCAGCCAGGACAGGTTTACGTCGAACACCGGGGAGCTGTTTTTT
NA	TRBJ2-1	NA	TRBV20-1	CSASAGAPMDEQFF	TGCAGTGCTAGTGCGGGGGCCCCCATGGATGAGCAGTTCTTC
many	TRBJ2-5	NA	TRBV12-3/TRBV12-4	CASSLGEQGTQYF	TGTGCCAGCAGTTTAGGGGAACAAGGGACCCAGTACTTC
NA	TRBJ1-2	NA	TRBV27	CVSAERNYGYTF	TGTGTCAGCGCAGAGAGGAACTATGGCTACACCTTC
NA	TRBJ2-1	NA	TRBV3-1	CASSQDLPGSAYNEQFF	TGTGCCAGCAGCCAAGATCTGCCGGGGTCCGCCTACAATGAGCAGTTCTTC
NA	TRBJ2-7	TRBD1	TRBV5-4	CASIPGQHSYEQYF	TGTGCCAGCATTCCGGGACAGCACTCCTACGAGCAGTACTTC
NA	TRBJ1-2	TRBD1	TRBV3-1	CASSQGGTGGLYGYTF	TGTGCCAGCAGCCAAGGAGGGACAGGGGGACTCTATGGCTACACCTTC
NA	TRBJ2-5	NA	TRBV28	CASSLYGRGGETQYF	TGTGCCAGCAGTTTATACGGCAGGGGAGGGGAGACCCAGTACTTC
few	TRBJ2-1	NA	TRBV15	CATSRLDYNEQFF	TGTGCCACCAGTCGACTAGATTACAATGAGCAGTTCTTC
NA	TRBJ1-6	NA	TRBV21-1	CTSSPRAGGNNSPLHF	TGTACCAGCAGCCCAAGGGCGGGGGGCAATAATTCACCCCTCCACTTT
NA	TRBJ1-5	NA	TRBV5-5	CASSVLGGNQPQQF	TGTGCCAGCAGCGTGCTCGGGGGCAATCAGCCCCAGCAGTTT
NA	TRBJ1-2	TRBD1	TRBV20-1	CSAKTGGWGGYTF	TGCAGTGCTAAAACAGGGGGGTGGGGTGGCTACACCTTC
NA	TRBJ2-7	NA	TRBV7-9	CASSPPDTYEQYF	TGTGCCAGCAGCCCCCCCGACACCTACGAGCAGTACTTC
NA	TRBJ2-1	NA	TRBV9	CASSAALGDKEQFF	TGTGCCAGCAGCGCAGCCCTCGGGGACAAGGAGCAGTTCTTC
NA	TRBJ2-1	TRBD2	TRBV9	CASSVDPGTSGRGEFF	TGTGCCAGCAGCGTAGATCCCGGGACTAGCGGTAGGGGGGAGTTCTTC
few	TRBJ1-1	NA	TRBV28	CASSRLRTEDIAEAFF	TGTGCCAGCAGCAGACTTAGGACGGAGGACATCGCTGAAGCTTTCTTT
NA	TRBJ2-7	NA	TRBV2	CASSEVSGVHEQYF	TGTGCCAGCAGTGAAGTATCCGGAGTTCACGAGCAGTACTTC
NA	TRBJ1-4	TRBD1	TRBV13	CASSLQPKIDRGNEKLFF	TGTGCCAGCAGCCTACAACCCAAAATTGACAGGGGAAATGAAAAACTGTTTTTT
NA	TRBJ2-1	NA	TRBV5-6	CASSGGLASYKEQFF	TGTGCCAGCAGCGGGGGTCTAGCGTCCTACAAGGAGCAGTTCTTC
NA	TRBJ2-7	NA	TRBV21-1	CASSEEEGCGEQYF	TGTGCCAGCAGCGAAGAGGAGGGGTGCGGCGAGCAGTACTTC
NA	TRBJ2-1	NA	TRBV12-2	CASRLVRKSNSYNEQFF	TGTGCAAGTCGCTTAGTAAGGAAGAGCAACTCCTACAATGAGCAGTTCTTC
few	TRBJ2-1	NA	TRBV7-7	CASSSSPGRNEQFF	TGTGCTAGCAGCTCTTCGCCAGGAAGGAATGAGCAGTTCTTC
few	TRBJ2-3	TRBD2	TRBV2	CASSERLAGSTDTQYF	TGTGCCAGCAGTGAAAGGCTAGCGGGGAGCACAGATACGCAGTATTTT
NA	TRBJ2-1	NA	TRBV7-9	CASSFQRLGEGEQFF	TGTGCCAGCAGCTTCCAACGACTGGGTGAGGGTGAGCAGTTCTTC
NA	TRBJ2-5	TRBD1	TRBV11-3	CASSVSGGRETQYF	TGTGCCAGCAGCGTGTCAGGGGGCAGAGAGACCCAGTACTTC
NA	TRBJ2-1	NA	TRBV15	CATSSSGRANEQFF	TGTGCCACCAGCAGCAGCGGCCGAGCCAATGAGCAGTTCTTC
NA	TRBJ2-7	TRBD2	TRBV6-6	CASSPKGSGGAYNEQYF	TGTGCCAGCAGCCCCAAAGGGAGCGGGGGGGCCTACAATGAGCAGTACTTC
few	TRBJ2-2	TRBD1	TRBV12-3/TRBV12-4	CASSLGQGWSGELFF	TGTGCCAGCAGTTTAGGACAGGGATGGTCCGGGGAGCTGTTTTTT
NA	TRBJ1-2	NA	TRBV20-1	CSASRPHGYTF	TGCAGTGCTAGTCGCCCCCATGGCTACACCTTC
few	TRBJ2-7	TRBD2	TRBV7-3	CASSPIAGVAYEQYF	TGTGCCAGCAGCCCTATAGCGGGAGTAGCCTACGAGCAGTACTTC
NA	TRBJ2-5	TRBD2	TRBV18	CASSPASGPQETQYF	TGTGCCAGCTCACCCGCTAGCGGTCCTCAAGAGACCCAGTACTTC
once	TRBJ1-4	TRBD1	TRBV7-9	CASSERQGEDEKLFF	TGTGCCAGCAGCGAGCGACAGGGAGAGGACGAAAAACTGTTTTTT
NA	TRBJ1-2	NA	TRBV12-3/TRBV12-4	CASSCTGKASYGYTF	TGTGCCAGCAGTTGTACAGGGAAGGCGTCCTATGGCTACACCTTC
NA	TRBJ1-2	TRBD1	TRBV19	CASRTGTGNGYTF	TGTGCCAGTAGGACCGGGACAGGGAATGGCTACACCTTC
NA	TRBJ2-1	NA	TRBV7-3	CASSVTLGADEQFF	TGTGCCAGCAGCGTAACCCTAGGGGCCGATGAGCAGTTCTTC
NA	TRBJ2-7	TRBD1	TRBV7-2	CASSRDRLLPTYEQYF	TGTGCCAGCAGCCGGGACAGGCTTTTACCAACCTACGAGCAGTACTTC
NA	TRBJ1-5	NA	TRBV30	CAWSGAANQPQHF	TGTGCCTGGAGTGGGGCAGCAAATCAGCCCCAGCATTTT
NA	TRBJ2-1	NA	TRBV2	CASSEAANEQFF	TGTGCCAGCAGTGAGGCAGCGAATGAGCAGTTCTTC
few	TRBJ1-4	NA	TRBV6-2/TRBV6-3	CASSPLGGRGTNEKLFF	TGTGCCAGCAGTCCCTTGGGGGGACGAGGGACTAATGAAAAACTGTTTTTT
NA	TRBJ2-3	TRBD2	TRBV19	CASSMSAGAGDTQYF	TGTGCCAGTAGTATGAGTGCGGGAGCGGGAGATACGCAGTATTTT
NA	TRBJ2-1	NA	TRBV28	CASNGAPTYNEQFF	TGTGCCAGCAACGGGGCCCCAACCTACAATGAGCAGTTCTTC